This T cell receptor beta chain was retrieved from a study of Ad26.COV2.S vaccination and SARS-CoV-2 variants. Study at large: Donor was one of the participants in the Ad26.COV2.S arm of the COV1001 trial.

The assay was immunoSEQ multiplex PCR, and TCRdb's table has in-frame clones only and misses some. This repertoire shows around 300,000 clones, about nine tenths found once; its top ten account for 5.5% to 7%. Treatment indicated: roughly 19 received Ad26.COV2.S at low or high dose, single or two shots; a few received placebo; per-sample allocation not given. Sampling occurred on day 63 after the first vaccine or placebo injection. The sequenced sample was peripheral blood, obtained in a trial of Ad26.COV2.S vaccine versus placebo. The origin of this receptor is a person aged 18 to 59 who received the Ad26.COV2.S COVID-19 vaccine or a placebo.

Here the CDR3 reads CASSLRRQGVDEQFF. CDR3 nucleotide sequence: TGTGCCAGCAGCTTACGGCGACAGGGGGTGGATGAGCAGTTCTTC. The chain uses TRBV7-3 and TRBJ2-1; 9 nucleotides align to TRBD1. Germline CDR1 SGHTA, CDR2 FQGTGA. V gave up 2 bases and J gave up 8 bases; unmatched junction bases: 7. This CDR3 contains 15 residues. The full variable domain, in which reference TRBV7-3 and TRBJ2-1 provide the parts outside the CDR3, is GAGVSQTPSNKVTEKGKYVELRCDPISGHTALYWYRQSLGQGPEFLIYFQGTGAADDSGLPNDRFFAVRPEGSVSTLKIQRTERGDSAVYLCASSLRRQGVDEQFFGPGTRLTVL.